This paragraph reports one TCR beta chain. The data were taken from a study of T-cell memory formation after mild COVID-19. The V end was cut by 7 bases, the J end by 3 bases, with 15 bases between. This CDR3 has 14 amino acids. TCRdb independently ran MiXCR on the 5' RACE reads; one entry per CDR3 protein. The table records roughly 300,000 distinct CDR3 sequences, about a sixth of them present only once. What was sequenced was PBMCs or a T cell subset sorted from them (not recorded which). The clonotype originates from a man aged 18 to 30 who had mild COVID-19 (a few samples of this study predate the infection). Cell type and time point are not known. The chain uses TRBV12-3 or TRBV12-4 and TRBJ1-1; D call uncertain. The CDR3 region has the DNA TGTGCCAGCACCCCGGTAGAGGGCTACACTGAAGCTTTCTTT. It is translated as CASTPVEGYTEAFF.